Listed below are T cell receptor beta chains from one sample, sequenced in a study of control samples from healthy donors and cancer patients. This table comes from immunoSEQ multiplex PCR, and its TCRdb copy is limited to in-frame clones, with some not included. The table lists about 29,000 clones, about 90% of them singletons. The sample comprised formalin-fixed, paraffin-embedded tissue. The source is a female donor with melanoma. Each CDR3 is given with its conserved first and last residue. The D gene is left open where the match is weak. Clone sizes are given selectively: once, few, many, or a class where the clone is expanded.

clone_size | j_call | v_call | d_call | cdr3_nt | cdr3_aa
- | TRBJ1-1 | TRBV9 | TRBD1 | TGTGCCAGCAGCGGGGGACAGACAAACACTGAAGCTTTCTTT | CASSGGQTNTEAFF
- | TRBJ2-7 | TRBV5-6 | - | TGTGCCAGCAGCCTAGGCCCTAGCGAGCTAAGATCCCACGAGCAGTACTTC | CASSLGPSELRSHEQYF
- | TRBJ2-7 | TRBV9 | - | TGTGCCAGCAGCCCAGACAGCTACGAGCAGTACTTC | CASSPDSYEQYF
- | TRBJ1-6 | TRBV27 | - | TGTGCCAGCAGTTTGGACCCGGATAATTCACCCCTCCACTTT | CASSLDPDNSPLHF
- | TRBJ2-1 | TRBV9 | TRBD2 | TGTGCCAGCAGCGAAGCCGGGGGGTCCTACAATGAGCAGTTCTTC | CASSEAGGSYNEQFF
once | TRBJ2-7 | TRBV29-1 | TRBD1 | TGCAGCGTTGAGGGACAGTCCTACGAGCAGTACTTC | CSVEGQSYEQYF
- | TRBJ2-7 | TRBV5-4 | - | TGTGCCAGCAGCTTGGCCGCAGGGGCCTCCTACGAGCAGTACTTC | CASSLAAGASYEQYF
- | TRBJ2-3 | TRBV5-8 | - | TGTGCCAGCAGCTTTGGGGCGGGCACAGATACGCAGTATTTT | CASSFGAGTDTQYF
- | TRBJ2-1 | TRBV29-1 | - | TGCAGCGTTTCTAGGGGTGGGAGTTCCTACAATGAGCAGTTCTTC | CSVSRGGSSYNEQFF
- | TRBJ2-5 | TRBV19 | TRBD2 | TGTGCCAGTACCCTCGGAGCGGGAAGGACAGAGACCCAGTACTTC | CASTLGAGRTETQYF
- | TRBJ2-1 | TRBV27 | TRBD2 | TGTGCCAGCAGTTTAGGCGTAGCGGGAGGGCCCAATGAGCAGTTCTTC | CASSLGVAGGPNEQFF
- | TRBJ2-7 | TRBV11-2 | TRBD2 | TGTGCCAGCAGCTTAGGCGGGAGGGCCCGCGAGCAGTACTTC | CASSLGGRAREQYF
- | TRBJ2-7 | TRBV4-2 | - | TGTGCCAGCAGCCAAGAAGGAGAACACGTCTCCTACGAGCAGTACTTC | CASSQEGEHVSYEQYF
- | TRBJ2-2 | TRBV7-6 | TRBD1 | TGTGCCAGCAGCTTATCGGTATCCACAGGGGGGCCCGGGGAGCTGTTTTTT | CASSLSVSTGGPGELFF
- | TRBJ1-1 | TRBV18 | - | TGTGCCAGCTCGCCCGTAGCGGGGGGCTGGACTGAAGCTTTCTTT | CASSPVAGGWTEAFF
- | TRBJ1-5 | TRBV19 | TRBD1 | TGTGCCAGTAGTATTCCCAGGGGGGGGCAGCCCCAGCATTTT | CASSIPRGGQPQHF
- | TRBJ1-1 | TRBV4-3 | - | TGCGCCAGCAGCCAAGTTGGGGACATACCAAACACTGAAGCTTTCTTT | CASSQVGDIPNTEAFF
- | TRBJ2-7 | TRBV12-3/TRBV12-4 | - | TGTGCCAGCAGTCCAGGGGCCTCCTACGAGCAGTACTTC | CASSPGASYEQYF
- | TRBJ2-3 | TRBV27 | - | TGTGCCAGCGGGGTAGACGGGACTTATAGTGGTACGCAGTATTTT | CASGVDGTYSGTQYF
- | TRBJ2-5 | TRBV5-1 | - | TGCGCCAGCAGTTGGGGTGGGGCAGGACTTTGGGAGACCCAGTACTTC | CASSWGGAGLWETQYF
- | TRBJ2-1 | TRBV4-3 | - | TGCGCCAGCAGCCAAGAGGGTTGGAATGAGCAGTTCTTC | CASSQEGWNEQFF
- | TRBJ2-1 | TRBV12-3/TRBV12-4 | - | TGTGCCAGCAGCCTATATAGGAATGAGCAGTTCTTC | CASSLYRNEQFF
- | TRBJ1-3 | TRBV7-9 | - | TGTGCCAGCAGCTTTGAAGGGGACCGGGGAAACACCATATATTTT | CASSFEGDRGNTIYF
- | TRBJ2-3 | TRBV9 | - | TGTGCCAGCAGCGTAGGAGTAGGGGGCACAGATACGCAGTATTTT | CASSVGVGGTDTQYF
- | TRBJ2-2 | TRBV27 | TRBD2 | TGTGCCAGCAGTCCCCGCGGGAGGGCGGACACCGGGGAGCTGTTTTTT | CASSPRGRADTGELFF
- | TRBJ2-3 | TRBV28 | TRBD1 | TGTGCCAACCAGGACAGGGCAGGGGATACGCAGTATTTT | CANQDRAGDTQYF
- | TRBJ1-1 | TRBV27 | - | TGTGCCAGCAGGAGTCCCCCTCGGGGCACTGAAGCTTTCTTT | CASRSPPRGTEAFF
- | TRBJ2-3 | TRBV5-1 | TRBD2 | TGCGCCAGCAGCTTGGTGGGACTAGCGGGAGCCAAGGATACGCAGTATTTT | CASSLVGLAGAKDTQYF
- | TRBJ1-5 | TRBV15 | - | TGTGCCACCAGCAGAGATTCGGGGGGCCCCGATCAGCCCCAGCATTTT | CATSRDSGGPDQPQHF
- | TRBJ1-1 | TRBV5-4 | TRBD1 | TGTGCCAGCAGCCCGGAGTTAGGGGACAGGGGTCCCACTGAAGCTTTCTTT | CASSPELGDRGPTEAFF
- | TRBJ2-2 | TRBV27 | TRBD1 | TGTGCCAGCAGAGCCCAGGGGACAGAGTACACCGGGGAGCTGTTTTTT | CASRAQGTEYTGELFF
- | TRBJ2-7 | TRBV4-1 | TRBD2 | TGCGCCAGCAGCCAAGCTCGCACCTTAGCGGGGGGCTACGAGCAGTACTTC | CASSQARTLAGGYEQYF
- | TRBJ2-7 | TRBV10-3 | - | TGTGCCATCAGTGAGGGTTTGAACGAGCAGTACTTC | CAISEGLNEQYF
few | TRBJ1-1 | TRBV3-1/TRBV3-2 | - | TGTGCCAGCAGTTACCGGGGTTTGAACACTGAAGCTTTCTTT | CASSYRGLNTEAFF
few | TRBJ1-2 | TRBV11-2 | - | TGTGCCAGCAGCTTAGATCGAAACCGCGGTGGCTACACCTTC | CASSLDRNRGGYTF
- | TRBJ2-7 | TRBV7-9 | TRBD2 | TGTGCCAGCAGCTTACCGATAGCGGGAGCGGGGGCATACGAGCAGTACTTC | CASSLPIAGAGAYEQYF
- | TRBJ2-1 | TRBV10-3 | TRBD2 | TGTGCCATCAGTGACACGCTAGCGGGAGACAGCAATGAGCAGTTCTTC | CAISDTLAGDSNEQFF
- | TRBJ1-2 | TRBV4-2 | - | TGTGCCAGCAGCCAAGAGCAACAGTACTATGGCTACACCTTC | CASSQEQQYYGYTF
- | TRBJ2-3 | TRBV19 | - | TGTGCCAGTAGTATAGTGGTCCAGGGCCCACAAGATACGCAGTATTTT | CASSIVVQGPQDTQYF
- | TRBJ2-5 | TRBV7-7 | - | TGTGCCAGCAGCTTAGATGGGACGTCCCAAGAGACCCAGTACTTC | CASSLDGTSQETQYF
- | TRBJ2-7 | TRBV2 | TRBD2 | TGTGCCAGCAGTTTGGCTAGCGGCTCCTACGAGCAGTACTTC | CASSLASGSYEQYF
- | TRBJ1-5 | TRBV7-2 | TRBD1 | TGTGCCAGCAGCTCACAAGGGGGCAGTTGGCCCCAGCATTTT | CASSSQGGSWPQHF
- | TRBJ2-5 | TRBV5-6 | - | TGTGCCAGCATCCCCAGAGGGCGCGGGGCCCAGTACTTC | CASIPRGRGAQYF